The rows below give T cell receptor beta chains drawn from one sample of a study of long-term antiretroviral therapy in people with HIV. Profiling relied on immunoSEQ multiplex PCR, and the TCRdb table lists in-frame clones only, not all of them. The table has tens of thousands of clones, roughly 80% seen once. Source: unsorted PBMCs, taken 0.7 years before starting antiretroviral therapy. These receptors originate from a man in his thirties or forties with HIV. Each CDR3 is given with its conserved first and last residue. D genes are given only for firm matches. Size values are once, few and many counts, or a class for expanded clones, and some rows have none.

TRBJ2-2 NA TRBV5-4 TRBD1 TGTGCCAGTTTCACAGGGGGAAGGAACACCGGGGAGCTGTTTTTT CASFTGGRNTGELFF
TRBJ1-1 NA TRBV2 NA TGTGCCAGCAGTGCGGCCGGGGTTACGAACACTGAAGCTTTCTTT CASSAAGVTNTEAFF
TRBJ1-1 NA TRBV6-5 NA TGTGCCAGCAGTTACTCAGGGGGTACTGAAGCTTTCTTT CASSYSGGTEAFF
TRBJ1-1 NA TRBV5-1 TRBD1 TGCGCCAGCAGCTTGGCCCCAGGGGGTGGCACTGAAGCTTTCTTT CASSLAPGGGTEAFF
TRBJ1-6 large TRBV19 TRBD1 TGTGCCAGTAGTGGTGAACCAGGGGGAGAGAATTCACCCCTCCACTTT CASSGEPGGENSPLHF
TRBJ2-2 NA TRBV7-9 TRBD1 TGTGCCAGCAGCTTGAGACAGGGGGCTGGCACCGGGGAGCTGTTTTTT CASSLRQGAGTGELFF
TRBJ1-6 once TRBV30 TRBD1 TGTGCCTGGCAACCGGGGACAGGGGTAAATTCACCCCTCCACTTT CAWQPGTGVNSPLHF
TRBJ2-7 NA TRBV7-9 NA TGTGCCAGCAGCCCCGGGGTGTTCGAGCAGTACTTC CASSPGVFEQYF
TRBJ2-7 NA TRBV2 TRBD1 TGTGCCACCGAGAATGGGGACAGGAGCTCCTACGAGCAGTACTTC CATENGDRSSYEQYF
TRBJ2-1 NA TRBV5-5 TRBD2 TGTGCCAGCAGCTGGGGGGGAGAGGGACTTAATGAGCAGTTCTTC CASSWGGEGLNEQFF
TRBJ1-3 NA TRBV9 NA TGTGCCAGCAGCGTAGAGGCTTCTGGAAACACCATATATTTT CASSVEASGNTIYF
TRBJ2-5 NA TRBV6-5 NA TGTGCCAGCAGTTACCAAGGACGGAGCCAAGAGACCCAGTACTTC CASSYQGRSQETQYF
TRBJ2-5 NA TRBV5-4 NA TGTGCCAGCAGCTTGCCTACCCAGGGGCTCGAGACCCAGTACTTC CASSLPTQGLETQYF
TRBJ2-7 NA TRBV10-3 TRBD1 TGTGCCATCAGTGAGCCCCAAGGGACAGGGGCATACGAGCAGTACTTC CAISEPQGTGAYEQYF
TRBJ1-5 NA TRBV2 NA TGTGCCAGCACCAGGGAAGGACGAGGATATAGCAATCAGCCCCAGCATTTT CASTREGRGYSNQPQHF
TRBJ2-4 NA TRBV5-1 NA TGCGCCAGCAGCGCCCCCAGCTTTGGGGGCATTCAGTACTTC CASSAPSFGGIQYF
TRBJ1-3 few TRBV6-5 NA TGTGCCAGCAGTTACTCGAACAGGGTAGACAACACCATATATTTT CASSYSNRVDNTIYF
TRBJ2-5 NA TRBV13 NA TGTGCCAGCAGCTTAGGCACGACCCTGGCGGGGACCCAGTACTTC CASSLGTTLAGTQYF
TRBJ2-7 NA TRBV4-2 NA TGTGCCAGCAGCCAAGATGCAAGTCTAGCCCCCTACGAGCAGTACTTC CASSQDASLAPYEQYF
TRBJ2-7 NA TRBV6-5 NA TGTGCCAGCAGTTACTCGGGCGAGCAGTACTTC CASSYSGEQYF
TRBJ1-2 NA TRBV18 NA TGTGCCAGCTCACATGACAGGTCGGGGGGCTACACCTTC CASSHDRSGGYTF
TRBJ2-5 NA TRBV5-4 TRBD1 TGTGCCAGCAGCTTGGGCAAAAAACAGGGGACGTCGATTTGGACCCAGTACTTC CASSLGKKQGTSIWTQYF
TRBJ1-4 NA TRBV25-1 TRBD1 TGTGCCAGCAGTGAATCGGGCGACAGGGTTGAAAAACTGTTTTTT CASSESGDRVEKLFF
TRBJ1-3 NA TRBV5-6 TRBD1 TGTGCCAGCAGCTTTGCCAGGGGGGGAAACACCATATATTTT CASSFARGGNTIYF
TRBJ1-2 NA TRBV27 TRBD1 TGTGCCAGCACTGGACAGGGGTGGGTGCCACATGGCTACACCTTC CASTGQGWVPHGYTF
TRBJ2-7 once TRBV29-1 TRBD2 TGCAGCGTTGAAGCGGGAGGCACCTACGAGCAGTACTTC CSVEAGGTYEQYF
TRBJ1-1 NA TRBV11-3 NA TGTGCCAGCAGCGGCCGGGGGGCTGAAGCTTTCTTT CASSGRGAEAFF
TRBJ2-7 NA TRBV6-1 NA TGTGCCAGCAGTGAACATAGGACAGCCCCTTCCGAGCAGTACTTC CASSEHRTAPSEQYF
TRBJ2-7 NA TRBV5-1 NA TGCGCCAGCAGCGAGACAGAATACGAGCAGTACTTC CASSETEYEQYF
TRBJ1-5 NA TRBV6-1 TRBD1 TGTGCCAGCAGTGCAACAGGGGGCTCAAGTCAGCCCCAGCATTTT CASSATGGSSQPQHF
TRBJ2-1 NA TRBV21-1 NA TGTGCCAGCAGTGAGGGGGAGTTAGCGGGAGTCGACAATGAGCAGTTCTTC CASSEGELAGVDNEQFF
TRBJ1-1 once TRBV7-9 NA TGTGCCAGCAGCCCCGGACATGAGATGAACACTGAAGCTTTCTTT CASSPGHEMNTEAFF
TRBJ1-1 NA TRBV30 NA TGTGCCTGGAGTGTCCAAATAGACCTGAACACTGAAGCTTTCTTT CAWSVQIDLNTEAFF
TRBJ2-1 NA TRBV5-1 NA TGCGCCAGCAGCTTAACAGTACTCAATGAGCAGTTCTTC CASSLTVLNEQFF
TRBJ2-1 NA TRBV7-9 NA TGTGCCAGCAGCGTCCAGGGAGAGCAGTTCTTC CASSVQGEQFF
TRBJ2-2 once TRBV19 NA TGTGCCAGCTCTAAACCGCGCAGACAGTACCCAGAGCTGTTTTTT CASSKPRRQYPELFF
TRBJ1-1 NA TRBV5-1 NA TGCGCCAGCAGCCTCAGGGGAGGATTGAACACTGAAGCTTTCTTT CASSLRGGLNTEAFF